A single sample gave rise to the 15 T cell receptor beta chains below, sequenced in a study of regulatory T cells in long-lasting Graves disease. The time point denotes: newly diagnosed GD, antithyroid drugs for less than 3 months. From PBMCs, RNA was extracted and then used to make the TCR library. CDR3 regions were amplified by Arm-PCR using iRepertoire HTBI primers to build TCR beta libraries. TCRdb ran MiXCR on the multiplex PCR reads and lists one entry per CDR3 protein. The sample contains some 370,000 distinct CDR3 sequences, 12% of which appear only once. These data also featured in a second study, about T cells in Graves' hyperthyroidism and ophthalmopathy.

The sample was peripheral blood mononuclear cells (PBMCs), taken at new diagnosis, from a patient treated with antithyroid drugs. The receptors were gathered from a woman younger than 30 with Graves disease.

Ten or more counts support this clonotype. The chain carries TRBV12-3 or TRBV12-4 and TRBJ1-3, with 10 positions matching TRBD1. V dropped 7 bases and J dropped 0; count of bases not matched to a gene: 15. This CDR3 has 19 amino acids. CDR3 in amino acids: CASTPDRGLIRYSGNTIYF. DNA for the CDR3: TGTGCCAGCACCCCAGACAGGGGGCTAATTAGATACTCTGGAAACACCATATATTTT.

This sequence joins TRBV6-1 and TRBJ2-4; TRBD1 matches at 7 bases. Looked up from germline, CDR1 is MNHNS and CDR2 is SASEGT. V trimming: 6 bases; J trimming: 8 bases; junction bases outside the gene matches: 4. The CDR3 length is 12 residues. CDR3 loop: CASRDTGDIQYF. CDR3 DNA sequence: TGTGCCAGCAGGGACACAGGGGACATTCAGTACTTC.

This clonotype has at least ten counts. This sequence joins TRBV3-1 and TRBJ2-7; possibly TRBD2 for D (5 bases). With 0 bases removed from V and 3 bases from J, the gap between germline ends came to 15 bases. Germline V lookup: CDR1 LGHDT, CDR2 YNNKEL (reference sequence). This CDR3 is 16 amino acids long. The CDR3 region is CASSQEWPRERYEQYF. The CDR3 nucleotides read TGTGCCAGCAGCCAAGAATGGCCTAGGGAGCGCTACGAGCAGTACTTC.

This clonotype was counted at least ten times. V gene TRBV20-1 combines with J gene TRBJ2-3, with D possibly matching TRBD2 (6 bases). The CDR3 runs to 13 residues. V shed 3 bases and J shed 2 bases, with 9 bases lying between them. Germline V gene sequence: CDR1 DFQATT, CDR2 SNEGSKA (reference sequence). CDR3 DNA sequence: TGCAGTGCTAGGGGGACTTCCACAGATACGCAGTATTTT. Encoded protein: CSARGTSTDTQYF.

This clonotype showed up many times. The V gene is TRBV20-1, the J gene TRBJ1-1, with TRBD1 as a possible D gene (6 bases). The CDR3 runs 10 residues. Germline loops: CDR1 DFQATT, CDR2 SNEGSKA (reference sequence). With 5 bases removed from V and 14 bases from J, the gap between germline ends came to 15 bases. In DNA form, the CDR3 reads TGCAGTGCTGGACAGCTCCGGGCCTTCTTT. Amino acid sequence: CSAGQLRAFF.

This clonotype showed up many times. The chain employs TRBV10-3 and TRBJ2-5; tentative D call: TRBD1 (6 bases). Germline-derived CDR1 and CDR2 are ENHRY and SYGVKD. The length of the CDR3 is 14 residues. V was trimmed by 6 bases and J by 0 bases, leaving 11 bases between them. The CDR3 DNA reads TGTGCCATCAGGGGGGCACAGTACCAAGAGACCCAGTACTTC. Amino acids: CAIRGAQYQETQYF.

This clonotype occurred many times. This rearrangement joins TRBV11-2 to TRBJ1-2; 11 nucleotides align to TRBD1. Germline V lookup: CDR1 SGHAT, CDR2 FQNNGV. Trimming cost V 2 bases and J 8 bases; bases outside gene matches: 4. This CDR3 has 14 amino acids. CDR3 region: CASSLWGQGDGYTF. CDR3 DNA sequence: TGTGCCAGCAGCTTATGGGGACAGGGGGACGGCTACACCTTC. The full variable domain, completed using reference TRBV11-2 and TRBJ1-2, is EAGVAQSPRYKIIEKRQSVAFWCNPISGHATLYWYQQILGQGPKLLIQFQNNGVVDDSQLPKDRFSAERLKGVDSTLKIQPAKLEDSAVYLCASSLWGQGDGYTFGSGTRLTVV.

Details on this clonotype: A read error is likely, as this CDR3 ends without the conserved phenylalanine or tryptophan. CDR3: CASSLLKGHYNEQFS. CDR3 bases: TGTGCCAGCAGTCTCCTGAAGGGCCACTACAATGAGCAGTTCTCC. V is TRBV12-3 or TRBV12-4 and J is TRBJ2-1; D uncertain. Trimming shortened V by 5 bases and J by 3 bases, and 14 bases separated the two germline ends. The CDR3 sequence is 15 residues long.

This clonotype was observed at least ten times. The chain uses TRBV28 and TRBJ2-2; TRBD2 agrees at 8 bases. The junction had 11 bases not matched to a gene; V was cut back by 5 bases and J by 3 bases. The V gene's germline CDR1 is MDHEN and CDR2 SYDVKM. The length of the CDR3 is 17 residues. The CDR3: CASSLQSAGEHTGELFF. Here the CDR3 DNA reads TGTGCCAGCAGTCTTCAGTCAGCGGGGGAGCACACCGGGGAGCTGTTTTTT.

There are many counts of this clonotype. The chain joins TRBV28 to TRBJ2-7, with TRBD2 matching 7 bases. The germline V gene encodes CDR1 MDHEN and CDR2 SYDVKM. Losses at the gene ends were 8 bases for V and 5 bases for J; bases not matched to a gene: 12. CDR3 size: 14 residues. The CDR3 nucleotides read TGTGCCAGCCGAAGGGGCGGGAGTAGAGACGAGCAGTACTTC. This gives the protein CASRRGGSRDEQYF.

About this clonotype itself: This sequence may be a read error, since a much larger clone differs from it by one base. The V gene is TRBV5-1, the J gene TRBJ1-1, with D maybe TRBD1 (5 bases). The CDR3 is 15 residues long. Looked up from germline, CDR1 is SGHRS and CDR2 is YFSETQ. CDR3 in amino acids: CASSLDSNLKTEAFF. CDR3 nucleotide sequence: TGCGCCAGCAGCCTCGACAGTAACCTGAAGACTGAAGCTTTCTTT.

This clonotype occurred a few times. This chain links TRBV4-2 with TRBJ2-2; D ambiguous. The CDR3 covers 19 residues. Trimming stripped 3 bases from V and 1 base from J, with 21 bases between. Germline V lookup: CDR1 LGHNA, CDR2 YNFKEQ. The CDR3: CASSHPLGRVQVNTGELFF. The CDR3 nucleotides read TGTGCCAGCAGCCATCCCCTTGGCCGGGTCCAAGTGAACACCGGGGAGCTGTTTTTT.

This clonotype has at least ten counts. The chain joins TRBV4-2 to TRBJ2-1; either TRBD1 or TRBD2 may supply D (5 bases each). The CDR3 is 16 residues long. V lost 0 bases and J 9 bases, leaving 18 bases between the germline ends. Germline-derived CDR1 and CDR2 are LGHNA and YNFKEQ. CDR3 coding DNA: TGTGCCAGCAGCCAAGATCGGGACGGGATATCTATTGAGCAGTTCTTC. This encodes CASSQDRDGISIEQFF.

J is TRBJ1-5 and V is TRBV5-4; TRBD1 might be the D (6 bases). Germline values: CDR1 SGHNT, CDR2 YYREEE (reference sequence). The V end was cut by 4 bases, the J end by 1 base, with 12 bases between. The CDR3 sequence is 15 residues long. Here the CDR3 DNA reads TGTGCCAGCAGCCAGGGGTTGGGGAGCAATCAGCCCCAGCATTTT. Translated: CASSQGLGSNQPQHF.

At least ten counts were recorded for this clonotype. The junction shows a germline mismatch at one end, possibly a read error. The J gene is TRBJ1-1, the V gene TRBV20-1; D is uncertain. This CDR3 contains 12 residues. Germline-derived CDR1 and CDR2 are DFQATT and SNEGSKA (reference sequence). The CDR3 coding sequence is TGCAGTGCGAGAGGTACAGCGGATGAAGCTTTCTTT. Translated, it gives CSARGTADEAFF.